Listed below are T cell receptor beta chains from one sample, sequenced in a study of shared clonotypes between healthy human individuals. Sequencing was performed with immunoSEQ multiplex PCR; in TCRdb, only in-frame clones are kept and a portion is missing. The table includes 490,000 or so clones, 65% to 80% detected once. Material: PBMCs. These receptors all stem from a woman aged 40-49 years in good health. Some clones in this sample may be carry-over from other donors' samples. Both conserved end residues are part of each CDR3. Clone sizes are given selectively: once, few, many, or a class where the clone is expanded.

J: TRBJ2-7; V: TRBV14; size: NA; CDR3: CASSQGTRAVLKGSYEQYF
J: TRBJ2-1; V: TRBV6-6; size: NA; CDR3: CASIADPYSYNEQFF
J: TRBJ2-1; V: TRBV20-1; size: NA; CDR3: CSAVLVNEQFF
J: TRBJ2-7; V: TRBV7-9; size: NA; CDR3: CASSLEVGLHVPYEQYF
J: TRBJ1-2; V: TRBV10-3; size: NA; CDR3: CAISGGDHNRGGYTF
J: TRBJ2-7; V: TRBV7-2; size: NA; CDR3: CASSLVFSSTGEQYF
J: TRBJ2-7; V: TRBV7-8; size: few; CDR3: CASSWAQGVGEQYF
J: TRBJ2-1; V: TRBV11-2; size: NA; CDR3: CASSLGLYNEQFF
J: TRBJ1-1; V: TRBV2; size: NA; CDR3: CASSERVPGAFF
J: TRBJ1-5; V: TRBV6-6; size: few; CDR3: CASSYESFSQPQHF
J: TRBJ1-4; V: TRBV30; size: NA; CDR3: CAWSGGTGATNEKLFF
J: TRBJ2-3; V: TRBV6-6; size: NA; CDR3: CASSHRQGVNTDTQYF
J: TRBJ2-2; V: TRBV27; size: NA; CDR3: CASSSLAGLLTGELFF
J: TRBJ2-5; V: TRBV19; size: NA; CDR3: CASTKHGGPQETQYF
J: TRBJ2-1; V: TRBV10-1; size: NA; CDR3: CASSESILRAEQFF
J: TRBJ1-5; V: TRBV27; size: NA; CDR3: CASSSIRQPQHF
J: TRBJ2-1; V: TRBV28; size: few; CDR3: CASTPGGAEYNEQFF
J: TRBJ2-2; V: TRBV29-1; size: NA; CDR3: CSVKDTGELFF
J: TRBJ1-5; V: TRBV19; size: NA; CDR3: CASSGSNQPQHF
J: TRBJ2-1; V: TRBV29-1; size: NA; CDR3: CSVEDNKGGTRNEQFF
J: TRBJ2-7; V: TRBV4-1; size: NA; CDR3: CASRLGLAGGPRGEQYF
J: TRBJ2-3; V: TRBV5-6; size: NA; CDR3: CASSETITDTQYF
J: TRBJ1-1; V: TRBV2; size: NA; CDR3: CASIPDGDSEAFF
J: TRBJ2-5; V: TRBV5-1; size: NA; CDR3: CASSRGQGRETQYF
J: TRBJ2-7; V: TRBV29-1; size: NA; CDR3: CSVEGDRTYEQYF
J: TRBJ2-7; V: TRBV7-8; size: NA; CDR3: CASRGSSYEQYF
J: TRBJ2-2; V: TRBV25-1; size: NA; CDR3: CASSDGRFGTGELFF
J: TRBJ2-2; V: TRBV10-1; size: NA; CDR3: CASSEATSGANTGELFF
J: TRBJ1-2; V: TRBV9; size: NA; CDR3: CASSVGGGDYGYTF
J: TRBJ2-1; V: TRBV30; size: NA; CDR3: CAWSAYDEQFF
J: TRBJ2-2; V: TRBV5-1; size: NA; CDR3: CASSRATSANTGELFF
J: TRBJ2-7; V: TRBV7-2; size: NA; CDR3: CASSFGLGRYEQYF
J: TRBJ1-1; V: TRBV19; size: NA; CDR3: CASQDRGGKNTEAFF
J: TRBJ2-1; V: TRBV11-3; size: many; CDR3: CASSPFEGPYNEQFF
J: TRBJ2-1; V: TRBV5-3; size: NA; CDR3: CARSWTGSSYNEQFF
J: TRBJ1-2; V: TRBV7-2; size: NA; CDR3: CATRFGGGRGYTF
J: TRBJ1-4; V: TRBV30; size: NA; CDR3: CAWSVRRNEKLFF
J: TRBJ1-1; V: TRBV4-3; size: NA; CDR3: CASSQDPRRDTEAFF
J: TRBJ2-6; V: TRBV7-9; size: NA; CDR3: CASSLGQPGANVLTF
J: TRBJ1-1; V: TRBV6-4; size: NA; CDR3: CASSDSMNTEAFF
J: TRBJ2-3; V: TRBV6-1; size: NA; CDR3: CASKTDTDTQYF
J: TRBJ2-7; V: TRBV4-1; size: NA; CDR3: CASSQEGQGGGQYF
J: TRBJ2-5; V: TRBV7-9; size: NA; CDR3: CASSPLAGVETQYF
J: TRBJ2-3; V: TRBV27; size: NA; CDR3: CASSLLAGGTQYF
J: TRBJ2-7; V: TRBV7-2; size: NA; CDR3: CASSPGTGIYEQYF
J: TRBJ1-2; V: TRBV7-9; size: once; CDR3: CASSLAGGTYGYTF
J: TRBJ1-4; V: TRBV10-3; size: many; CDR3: CAISAQVTTNEKLFF
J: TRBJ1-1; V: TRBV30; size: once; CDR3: CAWSWGGVNTEAFF